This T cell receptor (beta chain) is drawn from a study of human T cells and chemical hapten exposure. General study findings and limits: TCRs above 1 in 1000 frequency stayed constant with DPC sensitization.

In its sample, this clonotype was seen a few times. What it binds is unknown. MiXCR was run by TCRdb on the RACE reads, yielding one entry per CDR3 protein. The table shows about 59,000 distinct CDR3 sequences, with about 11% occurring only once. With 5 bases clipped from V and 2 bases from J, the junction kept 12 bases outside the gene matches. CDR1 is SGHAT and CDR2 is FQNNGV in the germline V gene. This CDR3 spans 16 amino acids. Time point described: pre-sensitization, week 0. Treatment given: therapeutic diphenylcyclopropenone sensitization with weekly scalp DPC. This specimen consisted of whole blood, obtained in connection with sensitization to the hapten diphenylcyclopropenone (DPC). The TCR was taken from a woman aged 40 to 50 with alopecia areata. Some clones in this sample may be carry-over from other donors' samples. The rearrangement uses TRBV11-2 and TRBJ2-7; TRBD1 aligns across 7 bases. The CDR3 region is CASSPNPGTVTYEQYF. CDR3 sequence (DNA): TGTGCCAGCAGCCCGAACCCCGGGACAGTCACCTACGAGCAGTACTTC.